This T cell receptor beta chain was identified in a study of TIL therapy for anti-PD-1-resistant metastatic lung cancer. In the study overall: Median tumor mutation burden was approximately 1.5 mutations per megabase.

Of note for this clone: The germline gene is not matched at one end of the junction; a read error may be the cause.

The CDR3 has 14 residues. Germline V CDR1 and CDR2: SSHAT, FNYEAQ (reference sequence). Indicated time point: pre-treatment sample, taken before nivolumab and TIL therapy. Enrollment ran from October 2017 to early 2020. Sequencing used immunoSEQ v3. Measured with immunoSEQ multiplex PCR; TCRdb has only the in-frame clones, and not every one. The table has some 60,000 clones, about two thirds seen once. Source: blood, taken at baseline. The TCR was taken from a person between 30 and 80 years old with non-small cell lung cancer. J is TRBJ2-2 and V is TRBV7-7; tentative D call: TRBD1 (5 bases). The CDR3 sequence: CASSSQTVTGELFF. CDR3 nucleotide sequence: TGTGCTAGCAGCTCACAGACAGTCACCGGGGAGCTGTTTTTT.